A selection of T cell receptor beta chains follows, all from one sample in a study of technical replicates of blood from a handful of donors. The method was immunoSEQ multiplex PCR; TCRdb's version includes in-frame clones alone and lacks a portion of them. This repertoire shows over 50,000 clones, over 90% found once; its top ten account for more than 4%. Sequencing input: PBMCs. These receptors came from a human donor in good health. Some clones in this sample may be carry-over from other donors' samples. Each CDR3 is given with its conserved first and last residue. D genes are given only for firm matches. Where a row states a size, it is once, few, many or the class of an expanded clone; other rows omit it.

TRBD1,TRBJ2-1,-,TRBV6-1,CASNPGTAYNEQFF,TGTGCCAGCAATCCCGGGACAGCCTACAATGAGCAGTTCTTC
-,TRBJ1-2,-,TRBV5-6,CASTRNRVNYTF,TGTGCCAGCACCCGGAACAGGGTTAACTACACCTTC
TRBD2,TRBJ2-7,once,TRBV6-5,CASSLAGTSGIGEQYF,TGTGCCAGCAGTTTAGCCGGGACTAGCGGGATAGGCGAGCAGTACTTC
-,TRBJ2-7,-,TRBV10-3,CATYLGAGSYEQYF,TGTGCCACTTATTTGGGAGCGGGCTCCTACGAGCAGTACTTC
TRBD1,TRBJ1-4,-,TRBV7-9,CASSLANRQGHEKLFF,TGTGCCAGCAGCTTAGCCAATAGACAGGGCCATGAAAAACTGTTTTTT
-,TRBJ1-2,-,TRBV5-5,CASSLGENYGYTF,TGTGCCAGCAGCTTGGGGGAGAACTATGGCTACACCTTC
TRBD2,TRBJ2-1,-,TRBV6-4,CASSELAGALYNEQFF,TGTGCCAGCAGTGAACTAGCGGGGGCCCTCTACAATGAGCAGTTCTTC
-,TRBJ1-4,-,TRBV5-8,CASSLLSGGNEKLFF,TGTGCCAGCAGCCTACTTAGCGGCGGGAATGAAAAACTGTTTTTT
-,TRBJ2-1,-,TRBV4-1,CASSPVGHFRDEQFF,TGCGCCAGCAGCCCGGTCGGACACTTCAGGGATGAGCAGTTCTTC
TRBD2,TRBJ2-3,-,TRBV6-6,CASSISGGAYDTQYF,TGTGCCAGCAGTATTAGCGGGGGGGCTTACGATACGCAGTATTTT
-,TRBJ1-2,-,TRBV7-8,CASSLQGGIPPYGYTF,TGTGCCAGCAGCCTACAAGGGGGAATCCCCCCATATGGCTACACCTTC
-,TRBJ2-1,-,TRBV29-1,CSALRGASGSYNEQFF,TGCAGCGCCCTTCGGGGGGCCTCGGGCTCCTACAATGAGCAGTTCTTC
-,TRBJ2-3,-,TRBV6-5,CASSYSSGGWDTQYF,TGTGCCAGCAGTTACTCGTCGGGGGGCTGGGATACGCAGTATTTT
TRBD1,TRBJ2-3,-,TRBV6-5,CASSYFTGGNTDTQYF,TGTGCCAGCAGTTACTTTACAGGGGGAAACACAGATACGCAGTATTTT
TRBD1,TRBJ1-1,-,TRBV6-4,CASRSTGGEGNTEAFF,TGTGCCAGCAGATCGACAGGGGGCGAGGGGAACACTGAAGCTTTCTTT
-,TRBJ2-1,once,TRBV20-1,CSHWRRNEQFF,TGCAGTCACTGGAGGAGGAATGAGCAGTTCTTC
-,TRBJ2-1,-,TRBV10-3,CASEGENNEQFF,TGTGCCTCCGAAGGGGAAAACAATGAGCAGTTCTTC
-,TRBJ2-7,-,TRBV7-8,CASSPDIITYEQYF,TGTGCCAGCAGCCCCGACATAATTACCTACGAGCAGTACTTC
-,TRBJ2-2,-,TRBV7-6,CASSLGESRSTGELFF,TGTGCCAGCAGCTTAGGGGAGAGTCGCAGCACCGGGGAGCTGTTTTTT
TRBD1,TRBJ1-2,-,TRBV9,CASSGGRQGSYGYTF,TGTGCCAGCAGCGGGGGCCGACAGGGAAGCTATGGCTACACCTTC
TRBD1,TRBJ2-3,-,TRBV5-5,CASSPPGTGFTDTQYF,TGTGCCAGCAGCCCCCCCGGGACAGGATTCACAGATACGCAGTATTTT
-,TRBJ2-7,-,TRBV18,CASSPGAGLEQYF,TGTGCCAGCTCACCAGGCGCAGGACTCGAGCAGTACTTC
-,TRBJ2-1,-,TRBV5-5,CASISRTYNEQFF,TGTGCCAGCATAAGCAGGACCTACAATGAGCAGTTCTTC
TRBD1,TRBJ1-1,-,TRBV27,CASRPRQGERNTEAFF,TGTGCCAGCAGGCCTAGACAGGGGGAGAGGAACACTGAAGCTTTCTTT
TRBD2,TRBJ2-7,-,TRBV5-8,CASSLSGNYEQYF,TGTGCCAGCAGCTTGAGCGGGAACTACGAGCAGTACTTC
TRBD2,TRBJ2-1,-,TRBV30,CAWSLSGSHNEQFF,TGTGCCTGGAGCCTTAGCGGGAGCCACAATGAGCAGTTCTTC
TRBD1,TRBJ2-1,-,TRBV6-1,CASSEGNRGLNKRDEQFF,TGTGCCAGCAGTGAAGGGAACAGGGGTCTCAACAAACGAGATGAGCAGTTCTTC
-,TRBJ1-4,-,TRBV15,CATSAGRGGVEKLFF,TGTGCCACCAGCGCCGGACGAGGGGGGGTTGAAAAACTGTTTTTT
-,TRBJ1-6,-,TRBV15,CATSRDLDLSSYNSPLHF,TGTGCCACCAGCAGAGATCTCGACTTAAGCTCCTATAATTCACCCCTCCACTTT
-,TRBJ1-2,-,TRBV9,CASSVVYGYTF,TGTGCCAGCAGCGTAGTATATGGCTACACCTTC
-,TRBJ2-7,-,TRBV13,CASSLRWERSYEQYF,TGTGCCAGCAGCTTACGGTGGGAGAGGTCCTACGAGCAGTACTTC
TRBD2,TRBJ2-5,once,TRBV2,CASSPRTSGSGTQYF,TGTGCCAGCAGTCCGCGGACTAGCGGGAGTGGTACCCAGTACTTC
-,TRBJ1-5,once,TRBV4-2,CASSQAVSDSNQPQHF,TGTGCCAGCAGCCAAGCGGTCAGCGATAGCAATCAGCCCCAGCATTTT
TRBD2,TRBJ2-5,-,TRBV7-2,CASRVAGEAETQYF,TGTGCCAGCAGGGTAGCGGGAGAGGCCGAGACCCAGTACTTC
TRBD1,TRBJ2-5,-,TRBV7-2,CASSLRQGETQYF,TGTGCCAGCAGCTTACGACAGGGGGAGACCCAGTACTTC
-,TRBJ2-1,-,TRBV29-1,CSVYGSRRDLVQFF,TGCAGCGTTTATGGGAGCAGACGAGATCTAGTGCAGTTCTTC
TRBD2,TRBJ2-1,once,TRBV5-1,CATPTSGLYNEQFF,TGCGCCACCCCTACTAGCGGGCTCTACAATGAGCAGTTCTTC
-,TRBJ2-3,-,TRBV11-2,CASSKDLARLDTQYF,TGTGCCAGCAGCAAAGACCTAGCGAGATTAGATACGCAGTATTTT
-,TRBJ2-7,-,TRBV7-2,CASSQTRLTYEQYF,TGTGCCAGCAGCCAAACTAGGTTGACCTACGAGCAGTACTTC
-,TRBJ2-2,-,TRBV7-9,CASTTARGPGELFF,TGTGCCAGCACTACTGCCAGAGGGCCCGGGGAGCTGTTTTTT
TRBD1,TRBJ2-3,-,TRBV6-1,CASSSRDRGSDTQYF,TGTGCCAGCAGTTCCCGGGACAGGGGATCCGATACGCAGTATTTT